This TCR beta chain originates from a study of a mutant IDH1 vaccine in newly diagnosed glioma. Study-wide background: Investigators started vaccination 4-6 weeks after radiotherapy alone, or with temozolomide cycles. Patients got radiotherapy, temozolomide, or both beforehand, and most got both. Study-wide results and caveats: Most patients, 85% to 95%, showed vaccine-induced immune responses.

For this clone: Its antigen remains unidentified.

The CDR3 runs to 14 residues. CDR1 is SEHNR, CDR2 FQNEAQ, per germline (reference sequence). With V trimmed by 7 bases and J by 0 bases, 3 bases remained unmatched. Time point of the sample: week 23, last vaccination. Doses of 300 ug of mutant IDH1 20-mer peptide were given with topical imiquimod. New astrocytomas of WHO grade 3 or 4 that were IDH1-mutant and ATRX-lost were found in the donors. Clones were sequenced by immunoSEQ multiplex PCR, and TCRdb holds only the in-frame ones, with some missing. The sample holds 52,000 or so clones, under 90% seen once. The source is a man aged 40-55 years with glioma. The V call is TRBV7-9, the J call TRBJ2-1, with 7 bases fitting TRBD2. Material: PBMCs, obtained from a glioma patient whose treatment included an IDH1 peptide vaccine. The CDR3 is CASTGTTSYNEQFF. DNA of the CDR3: TGTGCCAGCACCGGGACTACCTCCTACAATGAGCAGTTCTTC.